This T cell receptor beta chain emerged from a study of control samples from healthy donors and cancer patients. Assay: immunoSEQ multiplex PCR; the TCRdb copy retains only in-frame clones and omits some. This sample has 120,000 or so clones; roughly 87% occur once, and the top ten carry around 9%. Per germline, CDR1 LNHDA and CDR2 SQIVND (reference sequence). Trimming at V came to 1 base and at J to 3 bases, leaving 2 bases not matched to a gene. The CDR3 is 14 residues long. The sequence derives from a man aged 40-50 years in good health. The chain is built from TRBV19 and TRBJ2-5, with 7 bases fitting TRBD1. The sequenced material came from blood. The CDR3 DNA reads TGTGCCAGTAGTATAGGGACAGGAAAAGAGACCCAGTACTTC. Protein product: CASSIGTGKETQYF. The variable domain in full, with the rest retrieved from reference TRBV19 and TRBJ2-5, is DGGITQSPKYLFRKEGQNVTLSCEQNLNHDAMYWYRQDPGQGLRLIYYSQIVNDFQKGDIAEGYSVSREKKESFPLTVTSAQKNPTAFYLCASSIGTGKETQYFGPGTRLLVL.